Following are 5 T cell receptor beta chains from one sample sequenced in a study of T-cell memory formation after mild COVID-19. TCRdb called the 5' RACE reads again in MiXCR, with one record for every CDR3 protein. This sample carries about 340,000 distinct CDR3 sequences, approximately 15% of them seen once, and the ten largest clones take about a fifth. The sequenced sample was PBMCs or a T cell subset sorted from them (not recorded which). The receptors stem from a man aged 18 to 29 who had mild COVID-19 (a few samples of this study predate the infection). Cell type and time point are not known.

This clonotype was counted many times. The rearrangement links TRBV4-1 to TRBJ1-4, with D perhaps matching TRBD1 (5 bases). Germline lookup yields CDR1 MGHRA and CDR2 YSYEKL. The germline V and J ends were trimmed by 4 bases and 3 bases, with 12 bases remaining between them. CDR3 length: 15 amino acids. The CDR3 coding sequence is TGCGCCAGCAGCCCCAAATGGGGGGCTAATGAAAAACTGTTTTTT. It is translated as CASSPKWGANEKLFF.

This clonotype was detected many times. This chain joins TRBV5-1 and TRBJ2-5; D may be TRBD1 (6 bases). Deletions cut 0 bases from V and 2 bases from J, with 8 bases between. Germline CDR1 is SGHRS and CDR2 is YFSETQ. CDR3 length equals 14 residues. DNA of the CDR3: TGCGCCAGCAGCTTGGATACAGGGCAAGAGACCCAGTACTTC. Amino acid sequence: CASSLDTGQETQYF. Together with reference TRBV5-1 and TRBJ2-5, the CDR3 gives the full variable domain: KAGVTQTPRYLIKTRGQQVTLSCSPISGHRSVSWYQQTPGQGLQFLFEYFSETQRNKGNFPGRFSGRQFSNSRSEMNVSTLELGDSALYLCASSLDTGQETQYFGPGTRLLVL.

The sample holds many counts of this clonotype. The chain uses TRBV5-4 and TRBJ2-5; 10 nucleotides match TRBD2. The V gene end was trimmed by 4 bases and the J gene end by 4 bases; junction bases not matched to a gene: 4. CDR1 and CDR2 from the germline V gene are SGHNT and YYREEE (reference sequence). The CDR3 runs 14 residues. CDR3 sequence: CASSQTSGPETQYF. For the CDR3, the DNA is TGTGCCAGCAGCCAGACTAGCGGGCCAGAGACCCAGTACTTC.

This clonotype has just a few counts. The CDR3 DNA sequence: TGTGCCAGCAGCTTCCTTAGGGGCACTGGAAACACCATATATTTT. Its protein is CASSFLRGTGNTIYF. The chain employs TRBV7-2 and TRBJ1-3, with D possibly being TRBD1 (5 bases). In germline, CDR1 is SGHTA, CDR2 FQGNSA. V dropped 3 bases and J dropped 2 bases, with 11 bases sitting between them. This CDR3 region has 15 residues.

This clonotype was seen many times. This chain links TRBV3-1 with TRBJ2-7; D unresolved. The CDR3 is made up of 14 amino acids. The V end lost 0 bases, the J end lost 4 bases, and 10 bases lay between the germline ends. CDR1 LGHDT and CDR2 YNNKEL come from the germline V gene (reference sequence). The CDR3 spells CASSQENSDYEQYF. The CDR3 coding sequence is TGTGCCAGCAGCCAAGAGAATTCAGATTACGAGCAGTACTTC.